This is a list of T cell receptor beta chains from one sample in a study of metastatic and nonmetastatic thyroid tumors. TCRdb used MiXCR to call clones anew from the PCR reads. The profile shows about 41,000 clones, 20% to 25% of them singletons. Material for sequencing was tumor tissue. All receptors derive from a female donor with papillary thyroid cancer or a benign thyroid nodule (not recorded which). Some clones in this sample may be carry-over from other donors' samples. The CDR3 runs from the conserved cysteine through the conserved F or W. The order of the fields is clone size, D gene, J gene, V gene, CDR3 DNA, CDR3 protein. A D gene is named only where the DNA matches it firmly. The size entry is marked missing in some rows and otherwise reads once, few, many or a size class.

abundance: .; d_gene: TRBD2; j_gene: TRBJ2-3; v_gene: TRBV6-2/TRBV6-3; CDR3nt: TGTGCCAGCAGTTCGGTACTAGCGGGAGCGACAGATACGCAGTATTTT; CDR3aa: CASSSVLAGATDTQYF
abundance: many; d_gene: .; j_gene: TRBJ2-7; v_gene: TRBV29-1; CDR3nt: TGCAGCGCTGGAGCTCAGGGCATGGGCGAGCAGTACTTC; CDR3aa: CSAGAQGMGEQYF
abundance: many; d_gene: .; j_gene: TRBJ1-1; v_gene: TRBV5-4; CDR3nt: TGTGCCAGCAGCCCCGGAGTAGGGCGGAACACTGAAGCTTTCTTT; CDR3aa: CASSPGVGRNTEAFF
abundance: many; d_gene: .; j_gene: TRBJ1-1; v_gene: TRBV5-6; CDR3nt: TGTGCCAGCAGCTTGGGTGGGAGTCCTGAAGCTTTCTTT; CDR3aa: CASSLGGSPEAFF
abundance: many; d_gene: .; j_gene: TRBJ1-4; v_gene: TRBV13; CDR3nt: TGTGCCAGCAGCTTAGGAGTAGCGCGGAATGAAAAACTGTTTTTT; CDR3aa: CASSLGVARNEKLFF
abundance: many; d_gene: TRBD1; j_gene: TRBJ1-1; v_gene: TRBV28; CDR3nt: TGTGCCAGCAGTGCCACAGGGGACACTGAAGCTTTCTTT; CDR3aa: CASSATGDTEAFF
abundance: many; d_gene: .; j_gene: TRBJ2-3; v_gene: TRBV12-3/TRBV12-4; CDR3nt: TGTGCCAGCAGTTTAGCTGGGGGCGCCACAGATACGCAGTATTTT; CDR3aa: CASSLAGGATDTQYF
abundance: few; d_gene: .; j_gene: TRBJ1-5; v_gene: TRBV20-1; CDR3nt: TGCAGTGCTCATAACCCGGCGGGGGCTTATAGCAATCAGCCCCAGCATTTT; CDR3aa: CSAHNPAGAYSNQPQHF
abundance: .; d_gene: TRBD2; j_gene: TRBJ2-7; v_gene: TRBV14; CDR3nt: TGTGCCAGCAGCCAAGGGGGAACGGGAGGGCGATCCTACGAGCAGTACTTC; CDR3aa: CASSQGGTGGRSYEQYF
abundance: many; d_gene: .; j_gene: TRBJ2-7; v_gene: TRBV6-1; CDR3nt: TGTGCCAGCAGTTTGCACAGCTACTACGAGCAGTACTTC; CDR3aa: CASSLHSYYEQYF
abundance: .; d_gene: TRBD2; j_gene: TRBJ2-2; v_gene: TRBV5-1; CDR3nt: TGCGCCAGCAGCTTGGAGCTAGCGGAAGTCACCGGGTATCTGTTTTTT; CDR3aa: CASSLELAEVTGYLFF
abundance: few; d_gene: .; j_gene: TRBJ1-5; v_gene: TRBV3-1; CDR3nt: TGTGCCAGCAGCCAAGAAGTGAGCGGGGGGGCCGTAAGAGGTACGCAGCATTTT; CDR3aa: CASSQEVSGGAVRGTQHF
abundance: .; d_gene: TRBD2; j_gene: TRBJ2-7; v_gene: TRBV11-2; CDR3nt: TGTGCCAGCAGCACGTCGGCGGGCGGGAGCTCCTACGAGCAGTACTTC; CDR3aa: CASSTSAGGSSYEQYF
abundance: many; d_gene: .; j_gene: TRBJ2-7; v_gene: TRBV7-2; CDR3nt: TGTGCCAGCAGCTTAGGGACAAAATCCTACGAGCAGTACTTC; CDR3aa: CASSLGTKSYEQYF
abundance: many; d_gene: .; j_gene: TRBJ2-2; v_gene: TRBV20-1; CDR3nt: TGCAGTGCTAGAGATTTTCAGGGGCCGCCCGGGGAGCTGTTTTTT; CDR3aa: CSARDFQGPPGELFF